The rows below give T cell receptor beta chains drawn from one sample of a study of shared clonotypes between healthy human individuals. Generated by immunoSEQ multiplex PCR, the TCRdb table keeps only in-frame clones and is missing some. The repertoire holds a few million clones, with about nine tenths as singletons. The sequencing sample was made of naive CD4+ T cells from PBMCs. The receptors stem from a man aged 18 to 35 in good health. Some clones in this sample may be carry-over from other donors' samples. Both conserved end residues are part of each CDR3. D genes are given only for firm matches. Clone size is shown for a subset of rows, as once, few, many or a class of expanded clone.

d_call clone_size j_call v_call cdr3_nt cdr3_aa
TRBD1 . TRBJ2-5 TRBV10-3 TGTGCCACCTGGACAGGGGGCCTTCGGGGGTACTTC CATWTGGLRGYF
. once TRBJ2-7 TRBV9 TGTGCCAGCAGCGGGACTTCGGGATCATACGAGCAGTACTTC CASSGTSGSYEQYF
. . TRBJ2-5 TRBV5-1 TGCGCCAGCAGCTGGACTACCGGGATAAAACCTTTAACCCGCCAAGAGACCCAGTACTTC CASSWTTGIKPLTRQETQYF
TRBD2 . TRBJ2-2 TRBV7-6 TGTGCCAGCAGCCTGGCCGGGACTACTGTCACCGGGGAGCTGTTTTTT CASSLAGTTVTGELFF
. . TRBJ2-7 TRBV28 TGTGCCAGCAACATGCCCTCGGGAAGCTCCTACGAGCAGTACTTC CASNMPSGSSYEQYF
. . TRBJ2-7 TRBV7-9 TGTGCCAGCAGCTTGGGGGGCGGGCTCTACGAGCAGTACTTC CASSLGGGLYEQYF
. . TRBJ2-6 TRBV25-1 TGTGCCAGCAGTGAATTGGGTTCTGGGGCCAACGTCCTGACTTTC CASSELGSGANVLTF
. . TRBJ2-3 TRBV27 TGTGCCAGCAGTTTATACATATCTAGCACAGATACGCAGTATTTT CASSLYISSTDTQYF
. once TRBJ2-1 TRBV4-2 TGTGCCAGCAGCCAAGATCAAGGCTTGGGTTACAATGAGCAGTTCTTC CASSQDQGLGYNEQFF
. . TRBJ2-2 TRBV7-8 TGTGCCAGCAGCAAGGAGGTTTACACCGGGGAGCTGTTTTTT CASSKEVYTGELFF
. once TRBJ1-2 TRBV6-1 TGTGCCAGCAGTGAAGGCGGGTTGGGCTATGGCTACACCTTC CASSEGGLGYGYTF
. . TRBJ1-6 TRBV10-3 TGTGCCATCAGTTCGGGGGCAGGGCGTTCACCCCTCCACTTT CAISSGAGRSPLHF
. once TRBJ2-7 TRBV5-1 TGCGCCAGCAGCTTGGTGGGTCCGGGCAGCTCCTACGAGCAGTACTTC CASSLVGPGSSYEQYF
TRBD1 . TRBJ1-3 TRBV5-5 TGTGCCAGCGACAGGGATGGAAACACCATATATTTT CASDRDGNTIYF
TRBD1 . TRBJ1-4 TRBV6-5 TGTGCCAGCAGCCTAAATCGGGACAGGAATGAAAAACTGTTTTTT CASSLNRDRNEKLFF
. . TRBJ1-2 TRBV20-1 TGCAGTTTACCCCTTCCTAGCGGCTACACCTTC CSLPLPSGYTF
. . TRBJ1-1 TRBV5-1 TGCGCCAGCAGCTTGGTCAGGGGAAACATGAACACTGAAGCTTTCTTT CASSLVRGNMNTEAFF
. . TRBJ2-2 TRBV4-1 TGCGCCACCCTTTCCTTGAACACCGGGGAGCTGTTTTTT CATLSLNTGELFF
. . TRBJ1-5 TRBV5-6 TGTGCCAGCAGCTTGGAGGCTAATCAGCCCCAGCATTTT CASSLEANQPQHF
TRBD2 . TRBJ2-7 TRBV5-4 TGTGCCAGCAGCCCCTCGGGGGGAGTACCCTCCTACGAGCAGTACTTC CASSPSGGVPSYEQYF
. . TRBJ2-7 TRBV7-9 TGTGCCAGCAGCTTAGAGAGTGGAGAGCAGTACTTC CASSLESGEQYF
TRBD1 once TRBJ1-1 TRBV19 TGTGCCAGTAAGGGGGCGAACACTGAAGCTTTCTTT CASKGANTEAFF
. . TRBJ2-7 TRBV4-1 TGCGCCAGCAGCCAAGTCGTGGGAACCTACGAGCAGTACTTC CASSQVVGTYEQYF
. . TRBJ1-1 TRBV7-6 TGTGCCAGCAGCTTAGTTGTCTCCGCTGAAGCTTTCTTT CASSLVVSAEAFF
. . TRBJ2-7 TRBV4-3 TGCGCCAGCAGCCCAAGGACACGGGGGAATTACGAGCAGTACTTC CASSPRTRGNYEQYF
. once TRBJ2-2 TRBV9 TGTGCCAGCAGCGTAGCCCTGAACACCGGGGAGCTGTTTTTT CASSVALNTGELFF
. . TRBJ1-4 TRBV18 TGTGCCAGCTCACCAACAGAGGGATGGGAAAAACTGTTTTTT CASSPTEGWEKLFF
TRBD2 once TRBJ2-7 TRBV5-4 TGTGCCAGCAGCCCCGATCGTGGGAGGGTTTACGAGCAGTACTTC CASSPDRGRVYEQYF
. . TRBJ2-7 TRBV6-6 TGTGCCAGCAGTTACTCGATAAGGGGCTACGAGCAGTACTTC CASSYSIRGYEQYF
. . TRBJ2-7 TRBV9 TGTGCCAGCAGCGCCCGGGACACCGCGACCGAGCAGTACTTC CASSARDTATEQYF
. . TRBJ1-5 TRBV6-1 TGTGCCAGCAGTGAATCTGACACTAATCAGCCCCAGCATTTT CASSESDTNQPQHF
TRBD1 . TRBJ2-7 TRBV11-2 TGTGCCAGCAGCTTAGTAACAGGGGTTTACGAGCAGTACTTC CASSLVTGVYEQYF
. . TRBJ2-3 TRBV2 TGTGCCAGCAGTGAAGCGCTTGGGGACACAGATACGCAGTATTTT CASSEALGDTDTQYF
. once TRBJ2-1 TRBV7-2 TGTGCCAGCAGCCCCGAGGAGGGTTCGGCTCCGTTCTTC CASSPEEGSAPFF
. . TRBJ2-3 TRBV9 TGTGCCAGCAGCCCGGGGGCGGCTAGCGGATACACAGATACGCAGTATTTT CASSPGAASGYTDTQYF
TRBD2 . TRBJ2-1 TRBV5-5 TGTGCCAGCAGCTTGGTCCAACTAGCGGGAGGTTGGAATGAGCAGTTCTTC CASSLVQLAGGWNEQFF
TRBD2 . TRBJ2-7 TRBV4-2 TGTGCCAGCAGCCGCCCCCCGGGACTAGCGGGAGCAGGGCCCTACGAGCAGTACTTC CASSRPPGLAGAGPYEQYF
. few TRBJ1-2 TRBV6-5 TGTGCCAGCAGATCAGGGTTCGGCTACACCTTC CASRSGFGYTF
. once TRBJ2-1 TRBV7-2 TGTGCCAGCAGCTTGTCCCGGGACGAGCGGGCCTACAATGAGCAGTTCTTC CASSLSRDERAYNEQFF
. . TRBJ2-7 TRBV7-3 TGTGCCAGCAGCCCCACCTCTTACATCTACGAGCAGTACTTC CASSPTSYIYEQYF
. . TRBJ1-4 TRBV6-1 TGTGCCAGCAGTGAAAGACCCGGCTGGGATGAAAAACTGTTTTTT CASSERPGWDEKLFF
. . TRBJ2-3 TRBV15 TGTGCCACCAGCAGGGGTGGTGGAGATACGCAGTATTTT CATSRGGGDTQYF
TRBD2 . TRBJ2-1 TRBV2 TGTGCCAGCAGTGAACTGCTAGCGGGAGGAACCAATGAGCAGTTCTTC CASSELLAGGTNEQFF
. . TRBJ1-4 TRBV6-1 TGTGCCAGCAGTGTAGGAGCCGGTAATGAAAAACTGTTTTTT CASSVGAGNEKLFF
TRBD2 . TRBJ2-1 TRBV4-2 TGTGCCAGCAGCCAAGTACAAGCGGGAAAAGGGAATGAGCAGTTCTTC CASSQVQAGKGNEQFF
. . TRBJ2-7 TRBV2 TGTGCCAGCAGTTTTTACTGGGGCTTTTACGAGCAGTACTTC CASSFYWGFYEQYF
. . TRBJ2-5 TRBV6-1 TGTGCCAGCAGTGAAGACCCTAGCGCCACGGAGACCCAGTACTTC CASSEDPSATETQYF
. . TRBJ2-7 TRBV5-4 TGTGCCAGCAGCAACGCCGGGACACCCAACTACGAGCAGTACTTC CASSNAGTPNYEQYF
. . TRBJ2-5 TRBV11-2 TGTGCCAGCAGCACAAGAAGCCAAGAGACCCAGTACTTC CASSTRSQETQYF
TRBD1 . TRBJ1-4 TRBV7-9 TGTGCCAGCAGCACCGACAGGGGGGCCCTTAATGAAAAACTGTTTTTT CASSTDRGALNEKLFF
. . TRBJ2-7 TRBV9 TGTGCCAGCAGCCCCAAGTTTAACCGGGGAACGGCAGAGCAGTACTTC CASSPKFNRGTAEQYF
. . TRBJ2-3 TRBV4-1 TGCGCCAGCAGCCACCGCTTAACTGGGACTAGCACAGATACGCAGTATTTT CASSHRLTGTSTDTQYF
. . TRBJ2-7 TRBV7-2 TGTGCCAGCAGCTTAGCGGGGTCCTACGAGCAGTACTTC CASSLAGSYEQYF
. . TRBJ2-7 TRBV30 TGTGCCTGGAGTGTACTTGGGTCGCCCTTCTCCTACGAGCAGTACTTC CAWSVLGSPFSYEQYF
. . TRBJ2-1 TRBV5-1 TGCGCCAGCAGCTCCCGAGGAACATACAATGAGCAGTTCTTC CASSSRGTYNEQFF
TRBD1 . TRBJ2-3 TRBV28 TGTGCCAGCAGTCCCCTCCAGGGGGTGGTTGGCACAGATACGCAGTATTTT CASSPLQGVVGTDTQYF
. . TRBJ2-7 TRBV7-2 TGTGCCAGCAGCCGCCAGGGGTCCTACGAGCAGTACTTC CASSRQGSYEQYF